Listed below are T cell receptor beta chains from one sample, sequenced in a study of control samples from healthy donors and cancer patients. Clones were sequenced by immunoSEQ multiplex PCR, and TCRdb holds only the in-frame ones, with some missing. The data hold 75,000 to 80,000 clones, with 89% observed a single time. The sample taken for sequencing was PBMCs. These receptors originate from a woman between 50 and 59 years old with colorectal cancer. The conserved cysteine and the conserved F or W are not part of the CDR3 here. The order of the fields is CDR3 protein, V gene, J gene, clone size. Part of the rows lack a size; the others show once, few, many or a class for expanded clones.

ASSQESTSSYNEQF	TRBV4-3	TRBJ2-1	NA
ASSRQVGRSTDTQY	TRBV7-8	TRBJ2-3	NA
ASSRGQSQETQY	TRBV5-1	TRBJ2-5	once
ASSLRPVPANYGYT	TRBV5-1	TRBJ1-2	NA
ASSQGAGSLH	TRBV4-1	TRBJ1-6	NA
ASSPTQYNSPLH	TRBV7-9	TRBJ1-6	NA
ASSPTGTGFNQPQH	TRBV5-1	TRBJ1-5	once
AWSVRDRDPLH	TRBV30	TRBJ1-6	NA
SGGSSYNEQF	TRBV29-1	TRBJ2-1	few
AIRPSRDFLAGGY	TRBV10-3	TRBJ2-3	NA
ASSLVRTKRETQY	TRBV7-9	TRBJ2-5	NA
ASSQGGTSYNEQF	TRBV4-3	TRBJ2-1	NA
ASSPRAKETQY	TRBV6-2/TRBV6-3	TRBJ2-5	NA
ASSLVPNTGELF	TRBV28	TRBJ2-2	once
PTSRDSQGTGANVLT	TRBV4-3	TRBJ2-6	NA
ASSPEARGREKLF	TRBV5-1	TRBJ1-4	NA
ASSLGLAGAKDTQY	TRBV6-4	TRBJ2-3	NA
ASRTNGLGNTEAF	TRBV2	TRBJ1-1	NA
ASSQDQYSNQPQH	TRBV4-3	TRBJ1-5	NA
ASRERGYSNEKLF	TRBV6-4	TRBJ1-4	NA
ASSTTADSGNTIY	TRBV7-2	TRBJ1-3	NA
ASSQGVLAGATYNEQF	TRBV3-1/TRBV3-2	TRBJ2-1	few
ASSQVTGNSHGYT	TRBV4-3	TRBJ1-2	NA
ASSAPRDTQY	TRBV7-2	TRBJ2-3	once
ASSFWGASSYNEQF	TRBV5-4	TRBJ2-1	NA
ASGEGVGNEQF	TRBV7-2	TRBJ2-1	NA
ASSLINTGAETQY	TRBV28	TRBJ2-5	NA
ASSSFEGDQPQH	TRBV28	TRBJ1-5	NA
ASSPGGWQETQY	TRBV7-9	TRBJ2-5	NA
ATTDRNTEAF	TRBV19	TRBJ1-1	NA
ASSIRGGLNTEAF	TRBV19	TRBJ1-1	NA
SVGTSGGLSYNEQF	TRBV29-1	TRBJ2-1	NA
ASSGAVHETGEQF	TRBV5-1	TRBJ2-1	NA
ASSVAGLVGDEQF	TRBV9	TRBJ2-1	NA
ASSLRGRPRETQY	TRBV28	TRBJ2-5	NA